Presented here are 32 T cell receptor beta chains from one specimen sequenced in a study of cytomegalovirus exposure and HLA in healthy donors. The PCR employed 60 Vbeta primers together with 13 Jbeta primers. The method was immunoSEQ multiplex PCR; TCRdb's version includes in-frame clones alone and lacks a portion of them. The sample yields more than 95,000 clones, roughly 82% seen once. Sequenced material: PBMCs. The receptors derive from a woman aged 55-70 years in good health and CMV-seropositive.

The rearrangement joins TRBV19 to TRBJ2-1; TRBD2 agrees at 12 bases. J was trimmed by 2 bases and V by 6 bases; bases with no gene match: 8. From germline, CDR1 is LNHDA and CDR2 SQIVND (reference sequence). This CDR3 comprises 17 residues. CDR3 region: CASSLLAGGLTYNEQFF. The CDR3 DNA is TGTGCCAGTAGCCTACTAGCGGGAGGACTAACCTACAATGAGCAGTTCTTC. Supplemented by reference TRBV19 and TRBJ2-1, the full variable domain reads DGGITQSPKYLFRKEGQNVTLSCEQNLNHDAMYWYRQDPGQGLRLIYYSQIVNDFQKGDIAEGYSVSREKKESFPLTVTSAQKNPTAFYLCASSLLAGGLTYNEQFFGPGTRLTVL.

This clone was recorded a few times. The J gene is TRBJ1-5, the V gene TRBV19, with 9 bases matching TRBD1. With 7 bases clipped from V and 7 bases from J, the junction kept 5 bases outside the gene matches. Looked up from germline, CDR1 is LNHDA and CDR2 is SQIVND (reference sequence). This CDR3 contains 13 residues. CDR3 in amino acids: CASKGTGIQPQHF. The CDR3 coding sequence is TGTGCCAGTAAAGGGACAGGGATACAGCCCCAGCATTTT.

This sequence joins TRBV19 and TRBJ1-2; D not resolved. CDR3 size: 15 residues. The ends were cut back, 7 bases at V and 5 bases at J, with 20 bases in the middle. CDR1 LNHDA and CDR2 SQIVND come from the germline V gene (reference sequence). The CDR3 reads CASTEPTTPAYGYTF. In nucleotides, the CDR3 is TGTGCCAGTACCGAGCCCACCACCCCTGCTTATGGCTACACCTTC.

CDR3 sequence reads: CASTWDRGDPYEQYF. CDR3 nucleotide sequence: TGCGCCAGCACCTGGGACAGGGGAGACCCCTACGAGCAGTACTTC. This sequence joins TRBV10-1 and TRBJ2-7, with 10 bases aligning to TRBD1. The germline V gene encodes CDR1 WNHNN and CDR2 SYGVQD (reference sequence). The CDR3 contains 15 residues. Trimming took 7 bases from V and 2 from J; bases not matched to a gene: 8.

CDR3 residues: CASSLGTGNSYEQYF. The CDR3 DNA sequence: TGTGCCAGCAGCTTGGGGACAGGGAACTCCTACGAGCAGTACTTC. The rearrangement links TRBV5-8 to TRBJ2-7; TRBD1 agrees at 8 bases. After removal of 0 bases from V and 0 bases from J, the junction contained 2 bases not matched to a gene. CDR1 and CDR2 (germline): SGHTS, YDEGEE. There are 15 residues in the CDR3.

The CDR3 DNA is TGTGCCAGTAGTGCGACTAGCGGGGGGGGAGGGGAGACCCAGTACTTC. Amino acid sequence: CASSATSGGGGETQYF. J is TRBJ2-5 and V is TRBV19; 14 nucleotides line up with TRBD2. Germline lookup yields CDR1 LNHDA and CDR2 SQIVND (reference sequence). CDR3 size: 16 residues. J lost 5 bases, V lost 5 bases, and 7 bases had no gene match.

The V call is TRBV4-3, the J call TRBJ1-6; D gene ambiguous. Deletions cut 0 bases from V and 6 bases from J, with 6 bases between. Germline V gene sequence: CDR1 LGHNA, CDR2 YSLEER. The CDR3 has 14 residues. This CDR3 reads CASSQERGNSPLHF. CDR3 nucleotide sequence: TGCGCCAGCAGCCAAGAACGGGGTAATTCACCCCTCCACTTT.

To note about this clone: Other DNA sequences in the sample encode the same CDR3. The CDR3 bases are TGTGCCAGTAGTACGGACAGGGGGAACACTGAAGCTTTCTTT. Protein product: CASSTDRGNTEAFF. V gene TRBV19 combines with J gene TRBJ1-1, with 9 bases fitting TRBD1. The J segment lost 1 base and the V segment lost 4 bases, leaving 1 base of the junction unmatched. The CDR3 runs 14 residues. Germline values: CDR1 LNHDA, CDR2 SQIVND (reference sequence).

The chain recombines TRBV5-5 with TRBJ1-6; 8 bases map to TRBD1. Germline assignment: CDR1 SGHKS and CDR2 YYEKEE (reference sequence). The length of the CDR3 is 15 residues. The V gene end was trimmed by 5 bases and the J gene end by 0 bases; junction bases not matched to a gene: 1. The CDR3 region has the DNA TGTGCCAGCAGGACAGGGGCCTCCTATAATTCACCCCTCCACTTT. Translating gives CASRTGASYNSPLHF.

V gene TRBV4-1 combines with J gene TRBJ2-1; D possibly corresponds to TRBD2 (6 bases). Germline loops: CDR1 MGHRA, CDR2 YSYEKL. V lost 4 bases and J 4 bases, leaving 14 bases between the germline ends. CDR3 size: 15 residues. The CDR3 DNA sequence: TGCGCCAGCAGCCGCCGGGCTAGCGATTACAATGAGCAGTTCTTC. Residues: CASSRRASDYNEQFF.

The V and J genes are TRBV6-5 and TRBJ2-5, with TRBD1 matching over 7 bases. The J call may be incorrect, as the DNA end agrees better with TRBJ2-7. The CDR3 is made up of 15 amino acids. Germline lookup yields CDR1 MNHEY and CDR2 SVGAGI. Here the CDR3 reads CATRSPRQGGYEQYF. For the CDR3, the DNA is TGTGCCACCCGTTCTCCTCGACAGGGTGGCTACGAGCAGTACTTC.

The chain carries TRBV5-4 and TRBJ2-1; maybe TRBD1 (9 bases). This CDR3 region has 15 residues. With 3 bases removed from V and 5 bases from J, the gap between germline ends came to 15 bases. Per the germline V gene, CDR1 is SGHNT and CDR2 is YYREEE (reference sequence). The CDR3 DNA reads as TGTGCCAGCAGCTCGGGAGGGACAGGGAACAATGAGCAGTTCTTC. Translating it yields CASSSGGTGNNEQFF.

This clone is termed medium-sized. The chain couples TRBV7-6 to TRBJ2-1, with 9 bases identical to TRBD1. CDR3 size: 13 residues. The germline V gene has CDR1 SGHVS and CDR2 FNYEAQ. V dropped 4 bases and J dropped 9; count of bases not matched to a gene: 4. The CDR3 protein is CASSSSQGAEQFF. In DNA, the CDR3 is TGTGCCAGCAGCTCCTCACAGGGGGCTGAGCAGTTCTTC.

V usage is TRBV7-9 and J usage is TRBJ2-1; D ambiguous. CDR3 size: 15 residues. Germline assignment: CDR1 SEHNR and CDR2 FQNEAQ (reference sequence). The V end lost 3 bases, the J end lost 4 bases, and 13 bases lay between the germline ends. DNA for the CDR3: TGTGCCAGCAGCTTTCGAGACTTACAATACAATGAGCAGTTCTTC. This translates into CASSFRDLQYNEQFF.

The J gene is TRBJ2-7, the V gene TRBV25-1; D is possibly TRBD1 (6 bases). Germline CDR1 and CDR2: MGHDK and SYGVNS. V dropped 6 bases and J dropped 3 bases, with 15 bases sitting between them. This CDR3 region has 14 residues. Here the CDR3 reads CASRQQGRYYEQYF. Here the CDR3 DNA reads TGTGCCAGCAGACAACAGGGACGTTACTACGAGCAGTACTTC.

The rearrangement links TRBV27 to TRBJ1-5, with TRBD1 matching 9 bases. The CDR3 runs to 14 residues. The V gene end was trimmed by 6 bases and the J gene end by 6 bases; junction bases not matched to a gene: 6. Germline assignment: CDR1 MNHEY and CDR2 SMNVEV (reference sequence). Written as DNA, the CDR3 is TGTGCCAGCAGCCAGGACAGGGGCTTTCAGCCCCAGCATTTT. Translation gives CASSQDRGFQPQHF.

V usage is TRBV14 and J usage is TRBJ2-3, with 8 bases lining up with TRBD2. Per the germline V gene, CDR1 is SGHDN and CDR2 is FVKESK. The V gene end was trimmed by 4 bases and the J gene end by 5 bases; junction bases not matched to a gene: 5. The CDR3 is made up of 14 amino acids. The CDR3 loop is CASSLSGSGDTQYF. As DNA, the CDR3 is TGTGCCAGCAGCCTAAGCGGGAGTGGAGATACGCAGTATTTT.

This chain connects TRBV11-2 to TRBJ1-1, with 7 bases aligning to TRBD1. V dropped 1 base and J dropped 7; count of bases not matched to a gene: 12. Germline CDR1 and CDR2: SGHAT and FQNNGV. The length of the CDR3 is 16 residues. The CDR3 loop is CASSLGPTGRFSEAFF. CDR3 bases: TGTGCCAGCAGCTTAGGGCCGACAGGGCGATTTAGTGAAGCTTTCTTT.

The chain combines TRBV7-3 with TRBJ2-1, with 15 bases aligning to TRBD2. Germline CDR1 SGHTA, CDR2 FQGTGA. The CDR3 has 15 amino acids. Trimming took 4 bases from V and 15 from J; bases not matched to a gene: 10. The CDR3 DNA reads as TGTGCCAGCAGCTCCACCGGACTAGCGGGGGGGCCTCGGTTCTTC. Translating gives CASSSTGLAGGPRFF.

As DNA, the CDR3 is TGTGCCAGTAGTATATGGACAGAGAATCAGCCCCAGCATTTT. Its protein is CASSIWTENQPQHF. The chain is built from TRBV19 and TRBJ1-5; maybe TRBD1 (6 bases). CDR1 is LNHDA, CDR2 SQIVND, per germline (reference sequence). Deletions cut 2 bases from V and 4 bases from J, with 9 bases between. There are 14 residues in the CDR3.

This clone has only one observation. CDR3 loop: CASSAGTSWASYEQYF. CDR3 sequence (DNA): TGTGCCAGCAGTGCCGGGACTAGCTGGGCCTCCTACGAGCAGTACTTC. This chain joins TRBV6-1 and TRBJ2-7, with 9 bases matching TRBD2. The trim removed 4 bases at V and 0 bases at J, leaving 7 bases unmatched. Germline V gives CDR1 MNHNS, CDR2 SASEGT. This CDR3 spans 16 amino acids.

The rearrangement uses TRBV29-1 and TRBJ2-7, with D perhaps matching TRBD1 (6 bases). The CDR3 length is 11 residues. The V end lost 7 bases, the J end lost 4 bases, and 11 bases lay between the germline ends. The germline V gene encodes CDR1 SQVTM and CDR2 ANQGSEA. The CDR3: CSGGRGYEQYF. The CDR3 DNA sequence: TGCAGCGGAGGCAGGGGTTACGAGCAGTACTTC.

This rearrangement joins TRBV9 to TRBJ2-3; 13 positions match TRBD2. The CDR3 is 16 amino acids. The V gene's germline CDR1 is SGDLS and CDR2 YYNGEE. Trimming cost V 4 bases and J 2 bases; bases outside gene matches: 4. The CDR3 DNA follows: TGTGCCAGCAGCCCCGGGACTAGCGGGGTCACAGATACGCAGTATTTT. Translated: CASSPGTSGVTDTQYF.

V and J are TRBV30 and TRBJ2-3, with D perhaps TRBD2 (7 bases). The CDR3 has 15 amino acids. Trimming left V 0 bases short and J 6 bases short, with 16 bases between. CDR1 and CDR2 (germline): GTSNPN, SVGIG (reference sequence). CDR3 protein: CAWSVWGGPEDTQYF. The CDR3 region has the DNA TGTGCCTGGAGTGTATGGGGGGGGCCGGAGGATACGCAGTATTTT.

This clone was detected once. The J gene is TRBJ2-1, the V gene TRBV4-2, with 14 bases fitting TRBD2. The trim removed 9 bases at V and 7 bases at J, leaving 11 bases unmatched. This CDR3 spans 16 amino acids. Germline assignment: CDR1 LGHNA and CDR2 YNFKEQ. The CDR3: CASRATGTSGSNEQFF. DNA for the CDR3: TGTGCCAGTAGAGCCACCGGGACTAGCGGGAGTAATGAGCAGTTCTTC.

The V and J genes are TRBV30 and TRBJ2-3; 7 bases line up with TRBD1. Germline loops: CDR1 GTSNPN, CDR2 SVGIG (reference sequence). V gave up 3 bases and J gave up 2 bases; unmatched junction bases: 5. The CDR3 contains 14 residues. The CDR3 nucleotides read TGTGCCTGGAGAGGGACAGTTATCACAGATACGCAGTATTTT. Translated: CAWRGTVITDTQYF.

The chain is built from TRBV29-1 and TRBJ2-2; 8 bases match TRBD1. Germline V gene sequence: CDR1 SQVTM, CDR2 ANQGSEA. V gave up 7 bases and J gave up 7 bases; unmatched junction bases: 11. The CDR3 is made up of 14 amino acids. CDR3 nucleotide sequence: TGCAGCGATTGTCCGGGACAGGCAATCGGGGAGCTGTTTTTT. It codes for CSDCPGQAIGELFF.

The J gene is TRBJ1-4, the V gene TRBV7-8; 9 positions agree with TRBD1. V was clipped by 6 bases and J by 7 bases; unmatched bases: 6. The germline gives CDR1 SGHVS, CDR2 FQNEAQ. The CDR3 loop spans 14 amino acids. CDR3 DNA: TGTGCCAGCAGTACCGGGACAGGGATTGAAAAACTGTTTTTT. Protein product: CASSTGTGIEKLFF.

This clone was counted once. The rearrangement uses TRBV5-1 and TRBJ2-2; D may be TRBD1 (6 bases). Per the germline V gene, CDR1 is SGHRS and CDR2 is YFSETQ. V was shortened by 7 bases and J by 1 base, with 14 bases between the two germline ends. There are 15 residues in the CDR3. The CDR3 sequence: CASSIGGVNTGELFF. For the CDR3, the DNA is TGCGCCAGCTCGATTGGGGGCGTGAACACCGGGGAGCTGTTTTTT.

The rearrangement links TRBV11-1 to TRBJ1-1, with TRBD1 identical over 10 bases. Germline V gene data show CDR1 as SGHAT and CDR2 as FQDESV (reference sequence). The V and J ends lost 5 bases and 4 bases, in that order; junction bases with no gene match: 1. The CDR3 consists of 13 residues. DNA of the CDR3: TGTGCCAGCAGCCGGGACAGGGGCACTGAAGCTTTCTTT. Translating gives CASSRDRGTEAFF.

This clone was counted between two and nine times. For the CDR3, the DNA is TGTGCCAGCAGCTTGGGGGTGGGAGGGTTGGGTAACTATGGCTACACCTTC. It yields the protein CASSLGVGGLGNYGYTF. The chain recombines TRBV5-7 with TRBJ1-2; unclear D gene. TRBV5-7 is designated an ORF whose function remains uncertain. The CDR3 length is 17 residues. Trimming cost V 0 bases and J 1 base, with 16 bases left between them.

This chain's CDR3 is CASGRETGGGWSNQPQHF. The CDR3 DNA reads TGTGCCAGTGGGCGGGAGACAGGGGGGGGATGGAGCAATCAGCCCCAGCATTTT. The rearrangement links TRBV19 to TRBJ1-5; 9 bases match TRBD1. This CDR3 contains 18 residues. Germline CDR1 and CDR2: LNHDA and SQIVND (reference sequence). Losses at the gene ends were 8 bases for V and 1 base for J; bases not matched to a gene: 15.